This TCR beta chain was captured by sequencing in a study of T cell changes during pregnancy in multiple sclerosis. Repertoires were generated with immunoSEQ multiplex PCR, while TCRdb's copy carries only in-frame clones and drops some. Among some 50,000 clones listed, approximately 92% were seen once. With 0 bases clipped from V and 5 bases from J, the junction kept 8 bases outside the gene matches. The CDR3 length is 16 residues. The germline V gene has CDR1 MGHRA and CDR2 YSYEKL. This clone came up once. This receptor was obtained from a female donor with multiple sclerosis, enrolled in a pregnancy study. This rearrangement joins TRBV4-1 to TRBJ1-2; TRBD1 matches at 8 bases. The source was peripheral blood, collected after pregnancy. CDR3 DNA sequence: TGCGCCAGCAGCCAAGATTTTGGGACAGGAGCTTATGGCTACACCTTC. Translating it yields CASSQDFGTGAYGYTF.